The rows below give T cell receptor beta chains drawn from one sample of a study of CD8 T cells in ankylosing spondylitis. TCRdb reprocessed the 5' RACE reads via MiXCR and lists one record per CDR3 protein. The table records 700,000 to 850,000 distinct CDR3 sequences, about 10% of them present only once. What was sequenced was blood, either unsorted or a sorted T cell fraction (not recorded which). The receptors stem from a male donor with ankylosing spondylitis. Each CDR3 is given with its conserved first and last residue. Expanded clones are given a class, and other clones once, few, many or no size at all.

j_call	v_call	clone_size	cdr3_aa
TRBJ2-1	TRBV20-1	few	CSARDPRTSGENEQFF
TRBJ2-1	TRBV6-2/TRBV6-3	-	CASSRDQYNEQFF
TRBJ1-2	TRBV5-1	many	CASSGTGGAYGYTF
TRBJ2-1	TRBV12-3/TRBV12-4	few	CASSLSSGRLSNEQFF
TRBJ2-7	TRBV27	once	CASSLFASGGDYEQYF
TRBJ1-4	TRBV27	few	CASKINTDNEKLFF
TRBJ2-5	TRBV7-2	few	CASSPEAGVETQYF
TRBJ2-1	TRBV29-1	many	CSVEDWSGGLREQFF
TRBJ1-6	TRBV7-2	-	CASSLAGIGPLHF
TRBJ2-5	TRBV29-1	many	CSASPRLLETQYF
TRBJ2-5	TRBV6-5	-	CASSFRPGQETQYF
TRBJ2-7	TRBV3-1	-	CASSQVASVNREQYF
TRBJ2-1	TRBV7-9	few	CASRYDNSYNEQFF
TRBJ2-3	TRBV18	-	CASSRVGGPGDTQYF
TRBJ1-2	TRBV20-1	few	CRWGGSYGYTF
TRBJ2-5	TRBV18	few	CASSPSTGKETQYF
TRBJ2-5	TRBV12-3/TRBV12-4	-	CASSGTVAIQETQYF
TRBJ2-1	TRBV5-1	-	CASSALPAGLHNEQFF
TRBJ1-5	TRBV20-1	-	CSATLAYSNQPQHF
TRBJ2-3	TRBV20-1	few	CSAEPGLSTDTQYF
TRBJ1-2	TRBV5-6	-	CASSLPDRGYGYTF
TRBJ1-5	TRBV20-1	few	CSARLYSNQPQHF
TRBJ2-1	TRBV12-3/TRBV12-4	few	CAASAGVLGEQFF
TRBJ1-3	TRBV12-3/TRBV12-4	-	CASSSSGPQGNTIYF
TRBJ2-1	TRBV10-3	few	CAISPGLADNEQFF
TRBJ1-3	TRBV7-9	few	CASSAGVGRWNTIYF
TRBJ1-1	TRBV4-2	-	CASSQVSGNTEAFF
TRBJ2-3	TRBV4-1	few	CASSQESYSTDTQYF
TRBJ2-7	TRBV20-1	few	CSARAPGGSEQYF
TRBJ1-4	TRBV4-3	few	CASSHRGNNEKLFF
TRBJ1-5	TRBV18	-	CASSPTQDRGNQPQHF
TRBJ2-3	TRBV7-2	many	CASSFRVPDTQYF
TRBJ2-1	TRBV12-3/TRBV12-4	-	CASSQGLAEFNEQFF
TRBJ2-7	TRBV4-3	few	CASSQGLQDRGGEQYF
TRBJ2-7	TRBV9	-	CASSVSSGRAGTYEQYF
TRBJ2-7	TRBV6-2/TRBV6-3	few	CASSVTVYEQYF